A selection of T cell receptor beta chains follows, all from one sample in a study of Tregs in tolerant kidney transplant recipients. The assay was immunoSEQ multiplex PCR, and TCRdb's table has in-frame clones only and misses some. The sample carries approximately 75,000 clones, around 93% recorded once. The specimen comprised Tregs from blood, sampled before the transplant. All receptors come from a human donor who received a combined kidney and bone marrow transplant. CDR3s include the opening cysteine and the closing phenylalanine or tryptophan. Each record gives: V gene, CDR3 length, clone size, J gene, D gene, CDR3 protein, CDR3 DNA. D genes are given only for firm matches. Clone sizes are given selectively: once, few, many, or a class where the clone is expanded.

TRBV4-3	11	NA	TRBJ2-1	NA	CASSQDSEQFF	TGCGCCAGCAGCCAGGACAGTGAGCAGTTCTTC
TRBV5-4	15	NA	TRBJ2-5	TRBD2	CASSLDQTSGETQYF	TGTGCCAGCAGCTTGGATCAGACTAGCGGAGAGACCCAGTACTTC
TRBV6-6	16	NA	TRBJ1-1	NA	CASIRQGGLVNTEAFF	TGTGCCAGCATTCGGCAGGGAGGATTGGTAAACACTGAAGCTTTCTTT
TRBV11-2	17	NA	TRBJ2-1	NA	CASSLAPGTITANEQFF	TGTGCCAGCAGTTTGGCCCCCGGGACGATAACCGCCAATGAGCAGTTCTTC
TRBV27	15	NA	TRBJ2-7	TRBD1	CASSPGGYNWYEQYF	TGTGCCAGCAGTCCAGGGGGCTATAATTGGTACGAGCAGTACTTC
TRBV19	14	NA	TRBJ1-5	NA	CASSTGRDVRPQHF	TGTGCCAGTAGTACAGGCAGGGATGTCAGGCCCCAGCATTTT
TRBV28	13	NA	TRBJ1-1	NA	CATDILNTGEAFF	TGTGCCACCGATATACTAAACACTGGTGAAGCTTTCTTT
TRBV28	14	once	TRBJ2-7	NA	CASSPLRGRREQYF	TGTGCCAGCAGTCCTCTCAGAGGCCGGCGGGAGCAGTACTTC
TRBV10-3	13	NA	TRBJ1-1	NA	CAITRDKNTEAFF	TGTGCCATCACCCGGGACAAGAACACTGAAGCTTTCTTT
TRBV18	15	once	TRBJ2-4	TRBD1	CASSPQGQGLDIQYF	TGTGCCAGCTCACCACAGGGACAGGGTTTGGACATTCAGTACTTC
TRBV6-5	15	few	TRBJ2-2	NA	CASSFGPANTGELFF	TGTGCCAGCAGTTTTGGACCGGCGAACACCGGGGAGCTGTTTTTT
TRBV11-3	14	NA	TRBJ1-1	NA	CASSLGSGNTEAFF	TGTGCCAGCAGCTTGGGCAGCGGGAACACTGAAGCTTTCTTT
TRBV15	14	NA	TRBJ2-7	TRBD2	CATSIAGGPYEQYF	TGTGCCACCAGCATAGCGGGAGGGCCCTACGAGCAGTACTTC
TRBV2	14	once	TRBJ2-3	NA	CASSPTGGTDTQYF	TGTGCCAGCAGTCCGACAGGAGGCACAGATACGCAGTATTTT
TRBV25-1	13	NA	TRBJ1-1	NA	CASRRGSNTEAFF	TGTGCCAGCAGGCGAGGGTCCAACACTGAAGCTTTCTTT
TRBV10-3	16	NA	TRBJ2-1	NA	CAISESIGQGYNEQFF	TGTGCCATCAGTGAGTCGATCGGCCAGGGGTACAATGAGCAGTTCTTC
TRBV29-1	13	NA	TRBJ2-1	NA	CSVEDRPLQEQFF	TGCAGCGTTGAAGATAGGCCCCTACAGGAGCAGTTCTTC
TRBV7-2	15	NA	TRBJ1-2	NA	CASSPGAGRSDGYTF	TGTGCCAGCAGCCCTGGTGCAGGGAGGTCGGATGGCTACACCTTC
TRBV13	16	NA	TRBJ2-3	NA	CASSRGGGGSRDTQYF	TGTGCCAGCAGCAGAGGAGGAGGGGGGTCGAGAGATACGCAGTATTTT
TRBV7-2	14	NA	TRBJ2-7	TRBD2	CASRSGLAGESQYF	TGTGCCAGCAGGTCGGGACTAGCGGGAGAAAGTCAGTACTTC
TRBV28	14	once	TRBJ1-4	NA	CASSPGVQEGKLFF	TGTGCCAGCAGCCCCGGGGTCCAGGAAGGAAAACTGTTTTTT
TRBV27	14	NA	TRBJ1-2	NA	CASSLKGANYGYTF	TGTGCCAGCAGTTTAAAGGGGGCTAACTATGGCTACACCTTC
TRBV2	16	few	TRBJ2-6	NA	CASSADRSSGANVLTF	TGTGCCAGCAGTGCCGACAGGAGCTCTGGGGCCAACGTCCTGACTTTC
TRBV4-2	16	once	TRBJ2-7	TRBD2	CASSPTGTSGPYEQYF	TGTGCCAGCAGCCCAACCGGGACTAGCGGTCCCTACGAGCAGTACTTC
TRBV7-6	16	NA	TRBJ2-3	NA	CASSLHDRRYTDTQYF	TGTGCCAGCAGCTTACACGACCGGAGGTACACAGATACGCAGTATTTT
TRBV15	15	NA	TRBJ2-7	TRBD2	CATSRGLAGAGEQYF	TGTGCCACCAGCAGGGGACTAGCGGGAGCAGGGGAGCAGTACTTC
TRBV30	13	NA	TRBJ1-5	TRBD1	CAWSRQGSQPQHF	TGTGCCTGGAGTCGACAGGGGAGTCAGCCCCAGCATTTT
TRBV4-1	16	NA	TRBJ2-3	NA	CASSQDWDRSTDTQYF	TGCGCCAGCAGCCAAGATTGGGACCGGAGCACAGATACGCAGTATTTT
TRBV9	15	NA	TRBJ2-7	NA	CASSVLGDISYEQYF	TGTGCCAGCAGCGTATTAGGGGACATTTCCTACGAGCAGTACTTC
TRBV29-1	13	once	TRBJ1-2	NA	CSALRVSNYGYTF	TGCAGCGCCCTCAGGGTTTCTAACTATGGCTACACCTTC
TRBV7-9	16	NA	TRBJ2-2	NA	CASSKKRGLGTGELFF	TGTGCCAGCAGCAAAAAAAGGGGATTAGGCACCGGGGAGCTGTTTTTT
TRBV29-1	14	NA	TRBJ1-4	NA	CSVQATGGGEKLFF	TGCAGCGTTCAAGCGACCGGCGGGGGTGAAAAACTGTTTTTT
TRBV28	14	NA	TRBJ1-5	NA	CASRGVYSNQPQHF	TGTGCCAGCCGTGGGGTTTATAGCAATCAGCCCCAGCATTTT
TRBV5-1	15	NA	TRBJ2-2	TRBD1	CASSHPGQPTGELFF	TGCGCCAGCAGCCATCCGGGACAGCCCACCGGGGAGCTGTTTTTT
TRBV28	15	few	TRBJ2-7	TRBD1	CASRLTGDHLYEQYF	TGTGCCAGCAGATTGACAGGGGACCATCTCTACGAGCAGTACTTC
TRBV18	15	NA	TRBJ2-7	NA	CASSPPGNRLYEQYF	TGTGCCAGCTCACCACCCGGGAACAGACTCTACGAGCAGTACTTC
TRBV5-1	16	NA	TRBJ2-3	TRBD2	CASSSLAGLSTDTQYF	TGCGCCAGCAGCTCACTAGCGGGGTTGAGCACAGATACGCAGTATTTT
TRBV28	13	NA	TRBJ2-7	NA	CASRLGGKYEQYF	TGTGCCAGCAGACTCGGGGGTAAATACGAGCAGTACTTC
TRBV6-5	14	NA	TRBJ1-5	TRBD1	CAISDRGQDQPQHF	TGTGCCATCAGTGACAGGGGGCAAGATCAGCCCCAGCATTTT
TRBV9	15	NA	TRBJ2-5	TRBD2	CASSFGLAGEETQYF	TGTGCCAGCAGCTTTGGACTAGCGGGAGAAGAGACCCAGTACTTC
TRBV2	14	NA	TRBJ2-3	NA	CATARRERTDTQYF	TGTGCCACCGCGAGACGGGAACGCACAGATACGCAGTATTTT
TRBV7-2	16	NA	TRBJ1-5	NA	CASSLAGGNSNQPQHF	TGTGCCAGCAGCTTAGCCGGGGGAAATAGCAATCAGCCCCAGCATTTT